This TCR beta chain was captured by sequencing in a study of blood T cell repertoires in COVID-19. Overall study context: The cDNA or gDNA used as material had been derived from T cells, B-cell-depleted T cells, or PBMCs.

The participants were between about 18 and 90 years old and came from about two dozen US areas. Per the study methods: Reference gene primers were amplified, and this amplification served to estimate nucleated cell counts. Here immunoSEQ multiplex PCR was the method, and the copy in TCRdb shows in-frame clones only, minus some. Clonal size and the V and J genes are those of that table, whereas D and trimming came from the DNA. The sample has under 150,000 clones, 75% to 90% seen once. V dropped 3 bases and J dropped 3; count of bases not matched to a gene: 4. Germline V CDR1 and CDR2: SGHDT, YYEEEE. This CDR3 has 15 residues.

Material: PBMCs or T cells enriched from blood (not recorded which). The chain combines TRBV5-6 with TRBJ1-2, with TRBD1 identical over 11 bases. The sequence came from a woman aged 45-65 years who had recovered from COVID-19. The CDR3 DNA reads TGTGCCAGCAGCTCACCGGGACAGGGGGACTATGGCTACACCTTC. Encoded protein: CASSSPGQGDYGYTF. The whole variable domain, remainder taken from reference TRBV5-6 and TRBJ1-2, is DAGVTQSPTHLIKTRGQQVTLRCSPKSGHDTVSWYQQALGQGPQFIFQYYEEEERQRGNFPDRFSGHQFPNYSSELNVNALLLGDSALYLCASSSPGQGDYGYTFGSGTRLTVV.